This TCR beta chain was recovered during a study of blood T cell repertoires in COVID-19. About the study: T cells, B-cell-depleted T cells, or PBMCs provided the cDNA or gDNA that served as material.

Per the original methods: Scientists estimated how many nucleated cells there were by amplifying reference gene primers. TCRdb keeps only in-frame clones here, not all; method: immunoSEQ multiplex PCR. Clonal size and the V and J genes are those of that table, whereas D and trimming came from the DNA. The profile shows hundreds of thousands of clones, about 85% of them singletons. The CDR3 loop spans 15 amino acids. CDR1 PRHDT and CDR2 FYEKMQ come from the germline V gene (reference sequence). J was trimmed by 1 base and V by 6 bases; bases with no gene match: 4. The sequenced material came from peripheral blood. The TCR comes from a woman between 18 and 29 years old who had recovered from COVID-19. The chain links TRBV13 to TRBJ2-1; 9 bases match TRBD2. CDR3 DNA: TGTGCCAGCAGTCTAGCGGGACCATCCTACAATGAGCAGTTCTTC. It translates to CASSLAGPSYNEQFF.